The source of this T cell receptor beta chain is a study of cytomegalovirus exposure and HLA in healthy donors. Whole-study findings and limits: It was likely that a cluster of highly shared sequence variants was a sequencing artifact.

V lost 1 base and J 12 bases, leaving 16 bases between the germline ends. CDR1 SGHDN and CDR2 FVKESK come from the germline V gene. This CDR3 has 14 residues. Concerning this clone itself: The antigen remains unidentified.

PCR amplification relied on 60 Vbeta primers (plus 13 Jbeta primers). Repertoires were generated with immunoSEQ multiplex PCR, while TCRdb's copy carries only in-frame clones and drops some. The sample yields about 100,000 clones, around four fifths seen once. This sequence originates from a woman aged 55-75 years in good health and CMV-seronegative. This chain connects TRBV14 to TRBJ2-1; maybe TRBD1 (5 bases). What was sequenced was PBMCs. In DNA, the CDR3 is TGTGCCAGCAGCCAAGTCCAGGGCCGCCAGACGCAGTTCTTC. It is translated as CASSQVQGRQTQFF.